The 31 T cell receptor beta chains in this list originate from one sample, sequenced in a study of T cell responses to AZD1222 COVID-19 vaccine listed by TCRdb under 2021. The time point label corresponds to: about 28 days (+/-7) after the second vaccine dose. Libraries were constructed by the immunoSEQ multiplex PCR assay. TCRdb retrieved this table from immuneACCESS and kept in-frame rearrangements only. Not all clones are present; in checked studies, unresolved V genes account for under half, and no reason is known for the remainder. This sample lists 40,000 to 55,000 clones; roughly 90% were detected once. Around 1.1% of the sample comes from the top ten. Sequences were derived from peripheral blood, sampled 28 days after the second AZD1222 dose. These receptors were taken from an adult who received the AZD1222 COVID-19 vaccine.

The chain couples TRBV7-2 to TRBJ2-3, with TRBD2 identical over 13 bases. The CDR3 has 17 residues. The J segment lost 2 bases and the V segment lost 5 bases, leaving 7 bases of the junction unmatched. CDR1 is SGHTA, CDR2 FQGNSA, per germline. CDR3 residues: CASSPRLAGGPTDTQYF. In DNA form, the CDR3 reads TGTGCCAGCAGCCCTCGACTAGCGGGAGGCCCCACAGATACGCAGTATTTT. Using reference TRBV7-2 and TRBJ2-3 for the parts outside the CDR3, the full variable domain is GAGVSQSPSNKVTEKGKDVELRCDPISGHTALYWYRQSLGQGLEFLIYFQGNSAPDKSGLPSDRFSAERTGGSVSTLTIQRTQQEDSAVYLCASSPRLAGGPTDTQYFGPGTRLTVL.

This chain uses TRBV4-2 with TRBJ1-6, with TRBD1 as a possible D gene (6 bases). The CDR3 is 13 amino acids. Germline values: CDR1 LGHNA, CDR2 YNFKEQ. Between the trimmed V and J ends, which lost 6 bases and 7 bases, there was a span of 10 bases. CDR3 protein: CASSRGGNSPLHF. The CDR3 nucleotides read TGTGCCAGCAGTAGGGGGGGGAATTCACCCCTCCACTTT.

The chain links TRBV3-1 (or the pseudogene TRBV3-2) to TRBJ1-1, with 9 positions matching TRBD1. Unmatched junction bases numbered 3, after V lost 4 bases and J lost 3 bases. The CDR3 runs to 14 residues. In germline, CDR1 is LGHDT, CDR2 YNNKEL (reference sequence). The chain's CDR3 is CASSPDRGYTEAFF. Written as DNA, the CDR3 is TGTGCCAGCAGCCCGGACAGGGGTTACACTGAAGCTTTCTTT.

The chain joins TRBV4-3 to TRBJ1-2; tentative D call: TRBD1 (5 bases). The germline V gene encodes CDR1 LGHNA and CDR2 YSLEER. This CDR3 comprises 13 residues. The V and J ends lost 3 bases and 4 bases respectively, with 9 bases between them. The CDR3 protein is CASSHGGSYGYTF. As DNA, the CDR3 is TGCGCCAGCAGCCATGGGGGGTCCTATGGCTACACCTTC.

The gene calls are TRBV5-4 and TRBJ2-5, with TRBD2 matching over 11 bases. The germline V gene has CDR1 SGHNT and CDR2 YYREEE (reference sequence). J gave up 4 bases and V 2 bases, and 4 bases lay outside the gene matches. This CDR3 region has 15 residues. The CDR3: CASSFRLAGGETQYF. CDR3 nucleotides: TGTGCCAGCAGCTTTAGGCTAGCGGGAGGAGAGACCCAGTACTTC.

The chain has TRBV4-1 and TRBJ2-7; TRBD1 is a possible D gene (5 bases). Deletions cut 0 bases from V and 3 bases from J, with 18 bases between. The CDR3 is 17 residues long. CDR1 and CDR2 from the germline V gene are MGHRA and YSYEKL. The CDR3 loop reads CASSQDTSRVSFYEQYF. CDR3 in DNA: TGCGCCAGCAGCCAAGATACGAGCAGGGTTTCTTTCTACGAGCAGTACTTC.

This chain joins TRBV28 and TRBJ1-1, with a tentative D call TRBD1 (5 bases). V lost 2 bases and J 2 bases, leaving 9 bases between the germline ends. The germline CDR1 and CDR2 sequences are MDHEN and SYDVKM. This CDR3 has 14 amino acids. CDR3 in DNA: TGTGCCAGCAGTTTAGCGGGACCAAACACTGAAGCTTTCTTT. It specifies CASSLAGPNTEAFF.

The J gene is TRBJ1-5, the V gene TRBV27; a weak D match, TRBD1 (5 bases). The CDR3 has 15 residues. Germline loops: CDR1 MNHEY, CDR2 SMNVEV (reference sequence). Trimming stripped 6 bases from V and 2 bases from J, with 14 bases between. DNA for the CDR3: TGTGCCAGCAGCCAGGGCCAACGGGGCAATCAGCCCCAGCATTTT. Its translation: CASSQGQRGNQPQHF.

V and J are TRBV7-9 and TRBJ2-7, with D unresolved. The CDR3 is 11 residues long. Trimming removed 3 bases at V and 3 bases at J, with 3 bases between. CDR1 is SEHNR and CDR2 is FQNEAQ in the germline V gene (reference sequence). CDR3 in amino acids: CASSLYYEQYF. Here the CDR3 DNA reads TGTGCCAGCAGCTTGTACTACGAGCAGTACTTC.

This CDR3 reads CASSPPGLAGANNEQFF. The CDR3 nucleotides are TGTGCCAGCAGCCCCCCGGGACTAGCGGGAGCAAACAATGAGCAGTTCTTC. This chain connects TRBV7-2 to TRBJ2-1; 14 positions agree with TRBD2. The ends lost 5 bases at V and 5 bases at J; junction bases unmatched: 8. Germline values: CDR1 SGHTA, CDR2 FQGNSA. CDR3 length: 17 amino acids.

This chain joins TRBV9 and TRBJ1-2, with 9 bases lining up with TRBD1. The CDR3 spans 13 residues. The germline V gene has CDR1 SGDLS and CDR2 YYNGEE. The V and J ends lost 3 bases and 7 bases, in that order; junction bases with no gene match: 4. CDR3 sequence reads: CASSATGGAGYTF. The CDR3 DNA sequence: TGTGCCAGCAGCGCCACAGGGGGCGCTGGCTACACCTTC.

The rearrangement uses TRBV28 and TRBJ2-1; 11 bases match TRBD2. V lost 3 bases to trimming and J lost 4 bases; unmatched junction nucleotides: 2. CDR3 length equals 15 residues. Germline V CDR1 and CDR2: MDHEN, SYDVKM. CDR3 protein: CASSFGLAGYNEQFF. The CDR3 bases are TGTGCCAGCAGTTTCGGACTAGCGGGTTACAATGAGCAGTTCTTC.

The chain joins TRBV9 to TRBJ1-2; D uncertain. CDR1 is SGDLS, CDR2 YYNGEE, per germline. This CDR3 comprises 17 residues. V lost 1 base, J lost 2 bases, and 18 bases lay in between. Written as DNA, the CDR3 is TGTGCCAGCAGCGTATCATCCGGCGGGTTACGAAACTATGGCTACACCTTC. This codes for CASSVSSGGLRNYGYTF.

This clone has only a few counts. V and J are TRBV2 and TRBJ2-7; TRBD1 aligns across 8 bases. V gave up 7 bases and J gave up 3 bases; unmatched junction bases: 8. The CDR3 totals 14 residues. Germline V lookup: CDR1 SNHLY, CDR2 FYNNEI. Here the CDR3 DNA reads TGTGCCAGCATCCAGGGGGCAGGGGGCTACGAGCAGTACTTC. This codes for CASIQGAGGYEQYF.

The V and J genes are TRBV28 and TRBJ2-7; tentatively, D is TRBD1 (5 bases). The CDR3 has 13 residues. Trimming stripped 6 bases from V and 5 bases from J, with 14 bases between. Germline V gene lookup returns CDR1 MDHEN and CDR2 SYDVKM. The DNA of the CDR3 is TGTGCCAGCAGCGGTGCAGGGATCCACGAGCAGTACTTC. This codes for CASSGAGIHEQYF.

The V call is TRBV4-3, the J call TRBJ1-1; the D gene is possibly TRBD1 (6 bases). The length of the CDR3 is 16 residues. Per the germline V gene, CDR1 is LGHNA and CDR2 is YSLEER. The V end lost 0 bases, the J end lost 0 bases, and 11 bases lay between the germline ends. The CDR3 reads CASSQDRGRVNTEAFF. The CDR3 DNA reads TGCGCCAGCAGCCAAGACAGGGGAAGGGTGAACACTGAAGCTTTCTTT.

This rearrangement joins TRBV7-9 to TRBJ1-1; 12 positions agree with TRBD1. The CDR3 extends over 16 amino acids. Germline V gene data show CDR1 as SEHNR and CDR2 as FQNEAQ (reference sequence). V lost 2 bases to trimming and J lost 3 bases; unmatched junction nucleotides: 4. As DNA, the CDR3 is TGTGCCAGCAGCTTAACGGGACAGGGGGCTTACACTGAAGCTTTCTTT. Translation gives CASSLTGQGAYTEAFF. The whole variable domain, filled in from reference TRBV7-9 and TRBJ1-1, reads DTGVSQNPRHKITKRGQNVTFRCDPISEHNRLYWYRQTLGQGPEFLTYFQNEAQLEKSRLLSDRFSAERPKGSFSTLEIQRTEQGDSAMYLCASSLTGQGAYTEAFFGQGTRLTVV.

This rearrangement joins TRBV7-9 to TRBJ2-3, with TRBD1 matching over 7 bases. CDR3 length equals 16 residues. The trim removed 4 bases at V and 0 bases at J, leaving 7 bases unmatched. The germline CDR1 and CDR2 sequences are SEHNR and FQNEAQ (reference sequence). Here the CDR3 reads CASSSTRDSSTDTQYF. CDR3 DNA: TGTGCCAGCAGCTCAACCCGGGACAGTAGCACAGATACGCAGTATTTT.

J is TRBJ2-7 and V is TRBV7-8; TRBD2 matches 11 bases. J gave up 5 bases and V 4 bases, and 7 bases lay outside the gene matches. CDR1 SGHVS and CDR2 FQNEAQ come from the germline V gene. CDR3 size: 15 residues. The CDR3 nucleotides read TGTGCCAGCAGCTCGCGCCGACTAGCGGGAAACGAGCAGTACTTC. Its protein product is CASSSRRLAGNEQYF.

This chain links TRBV5-1 with TRBJ2-7; D is possibly TRBD1 (6 bases). The CDR3 extends over 15 amino acids. Germline V CDR1 and CDR2: SGHRS, YFSETQ. V was clipped by 1 base and J by 0 bases, with 11 bases between them. The CDR3 here is CASSLSGDSSYEQYF. In nucleotides, the CDR3 is TGCGCCAGCAGCTTGTCAGGGGATTCCTCCTACGAGCAGTACTTC. Filled out from reference TRBV5-1 and TRBJ2-7, the complete variable domain reads KAGVTQTPRYLIKTRGQQVTLSCSPISGHRSVSWYQQTPGQGLQFLFEYFSETQRNKGNFPGRFSGRQFSNSRSEMNVSTLELGDSALYLCASSLSGDSSYEQYFGPGTRLTVT.

The chain employs TRBV10-3 and TRBJ2-7; 7 bases map to TRBD1. The CDR3 is 13 amino acids. The trim removed 3 bases at V and 6 bases at J, leaving 5 bases unmatched. Germline CDR1 is ENHRY and CDR2 is SYGVKD. The CDR3 spells CAISDQQGTEQYF. The CDR3 DNA follows: TGTGCCATCAGTGACCAACAGGGGACCGAGCAGTACTTC.

The V and J genes are TRBV7-8 and TRBJ2-2; no clear D. This CDR3 comprises 14 residues. V was trimmed by 3 bases and J by 1 base, leaving 6 bases between them. The germline gives CDR1 SGHVS, CDR2 FQNEAQ. CDR3: CASSFWLNTGELFF. CDR3 nucleotide sequence: TGTGCCAGCAGCTTTTGGCTGAACACCGGGGAGCTGTTTTTT.

The rearrangement uses TRBV19 and TRBJ2-7, with TRBD2 matching over 10 bases. This CDR3 comprises 15 residues. The V gene end was trimmed by 4 bases and the J gene end by 4 bases; junction bases not matched to a gene: 7. Germline V CDR1 and CDR2: LNHDA, SQIVND (reference sequence). For the CDR3, the DNA is TGTGCCAGTAGTAGGACTAGCGGTATGGAGTACGAGCAGTACTTC. Protein: CASSRTSGMEYEQYF.

The chain carries TRBV11-2 and TRBJ2-4; 10 nucleotides align to TRBD2. The V segment lost 1 base and the J segment 7 bases; nucleotides outside the gene matches: 1. CDR3 size: 14 residues. Per the germline V gene, CDR1 is SGHAT and CDR2 is FQNNGV. CDR3 coding DNA: TGTGCCAGCAGCTTAGGAGCGGGAGGGAACATTCAGTACTTC. This codes for CASSLGAGGNIQYF. The full variable domain, in which reference TRBV11-2 and TRBJ2-4 provide the parts outside the CDR3, is EAGVAQSPRYKIIEKRQSVAFWCNPISGHATLYWYQQILGQGPKLLIQFQNNGVVDDSQLPKDRFSAERLKGVDSTLKIQPAKLEDSAVYLCASSLGAGGNIQYFGAGTRLSVL.

The rearrangement joins TRBV5-5 to TRBJ2-7; a possible D gene is TRBD1 (6 bases). This CDR3 has 15 amino acids. Germline assignment: CDR1 SGHKS and CDR2 YYEKEE (reference sequence). The V end lost 1 base, the J end lost 0 bases, and 11 bases lay between the germline ends. The CDR3 DNA reads TGTGCCAGCAGCTTGCGGCCAGGGGACTCCTACGAGCAGTACTTC. It translates to CASSLRPGDSYEQYF.

The genes are TRBV28 and TRBJ1-3; D not certain. This CDR3 is 15 amino acids long. Germline V lookup: CDR1 MDHEN, CDR2 SYDVKM. V lost 2 bases to trimming and J lost 0 bases, with 8 bases between them. In DNA, the CDR3 is TGTGCCAGCAGTTTAGTCCGGCGCTCTGGAAACACCATATATTTT. Its translation: CASSLVRRSGNTIYF.

The V and J genes are TRBV28 and TRBJ2-7, with D perhaps TRBD1 or TRBD2 (5 bases each). The CDR3 covers 16 residues. From germline, CDR1 is MDHEN and CDR2 SYDVKM. The V end lost 4 bases, the J end lost 7 bases, and 23 bases lay between the germline ends. The CDR3 DNA is TGTGCCAGCAGTTCGGCAGGGACCGCAGGGCTCGGAGAGCAGTACTTC. Amino acids: CASSSAGTAGLGEQYF.

This rearrangement joins TRBV12-5 to TRBJ1-1; D ambiguous. Trimming removed 5 bases at V and 0 bases at J, with 7 bases between. The CDR3 totals 13 residues. The germline CDR1 and CDR2 sequences are LGHNT and FRNRAP. The CDR3 nucleotides are TGTGCTAGTGGTCCCCGGATGAACACTGAAGCTTTCTTT. It specifies CASGPRMNTEAFF.

CDR3 bases: TGTGCCAGCAGTTACTCTCGGGAGTCTGGAGAAAAACTGTTTTTT. Encoded protein: CASSYSRESGEKLFF. V gene TRBV6-5 combines with J gene TRBJ1-4; D is unresolved. Germline assignment: CDR1 MNHEY and CDR2 SVGAGI. V lost 0 bases, J lost 8 bases, and 13 bases lay in between. The CDR3 covers 15 residues.

The chain carries TRBV28 and TRBJ2-7; D gene unclear. V dropped 6 bases and J dropped 6 bases, with 9 bases sitting between them. The V gene's germline CDR1 is MDHEN and CDR2 SYDVKM. This CDR3 is 11 amino acids long. The CDR3 sequence is CASREISEQYF. The CDR3 bases are TGTGCCAGCAGGGAAATCTCCGAGCAGTACTTC.

This clone was found once. The J gene is TRBJ2-1, the V gene TRBV6-5, with D unresolved. In germline, CDR1 is MNHEY, CDR2 SVGAGI. CDR3 length equals 10 residues. The V gene lost 9 bases and the J gene lost 6 bases, with 6 bases spanning the gap. CDR3 nucleotide sequence: TGTGCCAGTAAGGTCAATGAGCAGTTCTTC. This translates into CASKVNEQFF.